This TCR beta chain stems from a study of immune evolution from preneoplasia to lung adenocarcinoma. Study at large: HLA loss of heterozygosity: approximately 7.5% AIS, approximately 15% MIA, roughly 30% ADC, none AAH.

This table comes from immunoSEQ multiplex PCR, and its TCRdb copy is limited to in-frame clones, with some not included. The sample lists some 2,400 clones, approximately 80% seen once, with 10% in the top ten. This CDR3 comprises 14 residues. Per the germline V gene, CDR1 is SGDLS and CDR2 is YYNGEE. Germline trimming cut 4 bases from V and 7 bases from J; bases unmatched to any gene: 11. To note about this clone: Its antigen is not known.

Between about 2014 and 2018, patients underwent resection in Japan or China. Macro-dissection enriched premalignant or tumor cells before nucleic acid extraction. Findings and caveats of the study: From normal lung to invasive adenocarcinoma, top clone frequencies appeared to decrease.

The chain couples TRBV9 to TRBJ2-7, with TRBD1 identical over 7 bases. The specimen sequenced was FFPE lung adenocarcinoma in situ tissue. This clonotype originated in a person aged 70 to 85 with lung adenocarcinoma. The CDR3 DNA reads TGTGCCAGCAGCCCAGCTTACAGGGGTAGGGAGCAGTACTTC. Translation: CASSPAYRGREQYF.